This is a list of T cell receptor beta chains from one sample in a study of regulatory T cells in long-lasting Graves disease. TCRdb called the multiplex PCR reads again in MiXCR, with one record for every CDR3 protein. The repertoire consists of about 540,000 distinct CDR3 sequences, with 13% occurring once and the leading ten covering under 10%. These data also formed part of another study, on T cells in Graves' hyperthyroidism and ophthalmopathy.

Sequenced material: peripheral blood mononuclear cells (PBMCs), taken at new diagnosis, from a patient treated with antithyroid drugs. The receptors were gathered from a man aged 25 to 40 with Graves disease. The CDR3 runs from the conserved cysteine through the conserved F or W. A D gene is named only where the DNA matches it firmly. Expanded clones are given a class, and other clones once, few, many or no size at all.

j_gene: TRBJ2-1; abundance: -; v_gene: TRBV4-1; d_gene: TRBD1; CDR3aa: CASSRGQGATRIPEQFF; CDR3nt: TGCGCCAGCAGCCGGGGACAGGGGGCTACTAGAATCCCTGAGCAGTTCTTC
j_gene: TRBJ2-3; abundance: many; v_gene: TRBV30; d_gene: -; CDR3aa: CAWSVLGGTDTQYF; CDR3nt: TGTGCCTGGAGTGTTCTTGGGGGCACAGATACGCAGTATTTT
j_gene: TRBJ1-1; abundance: many; v_gene: TRBV2; d_gene: -; CDR3aa: CASSDWAGSEGAFF; CDR3nt: TGTGCCAGCAGTGATTGGGCAGGGTCTGAAGGAGCTTTCTTT
j_gene: TRBJ2-4; abundance: -; v_gene: TRBV5-1; d_gene: TRBD2; CDR3aa: CASSAGLAVAKNIQYF; CDR3nt: TGCGCCAGCAGCGCCGGACTAGCGGTAGCCAAAAACATTCAGTACTTC
j_gene: TRBJ2-3; abundance: -; v_gene: TRBV6-2/TRBV6-3; d_gene: TRBD2; CDR3aa: CASSWTSGRGADTQYF; CDR3nt: TGTGCCAGCAGTTGGACTAGCGGGAGGGGGGCAGATACGCAGTATTTT
j_gene: TRBJ1-2; abundance: many; v_gene: TRBV12-3/TRBV12-4; d_gene: -; CDR3aa: CASSYRGSHYGYTF; CDR3nt: TGTGCCAGCAGTTACCGAGGGTCCCACTATGGCTACACCTTC
j_gene: TRBJ2-3; abundance: -; v_gene: TRBV19; d_gene: TRBD2; CDR3aa: CASSVSGTSGTDTQYF; CDR3nt: TGTGCCAGTAGCGTCTCCGGGACTAGCGGGACAGATACGCAGTATTTT
j_gene: TRBJ1-1; abundance: many; v_gene: TRBV6-5; d_gene: -; CDR3aa: CASSYDWGGTEAFF; CDR3nt: TGTGCCAGCAGTTACGACTGGGGCGGCACTGAAGCTTTCTTT
j_gene: TRBJ1-3; abundance: few; v_gene: TRBV20-1; d_gene: -; CDR3aa: CSAKSHPWEGARTTSGNTIYF; CDR3nt: TGCAGTGCTAAGAGCCATCCGTGGGAAGGGGCTCGGACCACCTCTGGAAACACCATATATTTT
j_gene: TRBJ1-4; abundance: many; v_gene: TRBV28; d_gene: -; CDR3aa: CASSLREFTNEKLFF; CDR3nt: TGTGCCAGCAGTTTAAGGGAGTTTACTAATGAAAAACTGTTTTTT
j_gene: TRBJ1-2; abundance: many; v_gene: TRBV12-3/TRBV12-4; d_gene: -; CDR3aa: CASSLGKYYGYTF; CDR3nt: TGTGCCAGCAGTTTAGGGAAGTATTATGGCTACACCTTC
j_gene: TRBJ1-2; abundance: -; v_gene: TRBV6-9; d_gene: TRBD1; CDR3aa: CASSYIRQGDGYTF; CDR3nt: TGTGCCAGCAGTTACATACGACAGGGAGATGGCTACACCTTC
j_gene: TRBJ2-3; abundance: few; v_gene: TRBV27; d_gene: TRBD2; CDR3aa: CASRKWGGFSGRPSTDTQYF; CDR3nt: TGTGCCAGCCGCAAATGGGGGGGGTTTAGCGGGAGGCCTAGCACAGATACGCAGTATTTT
j_gene: TRBJ1-1; abundance: many; v_gene: TRBV10-1; d_gene: -; CDR3aa: CASSKGPPNTEAFF; CDR3nt: TGCGCCAGCAGTAAGGGGCCCCCGAACACTGAAGCTTTCTTT
j_gene: TRBJ1-1; abundance: few; v_gene: TRBV9; d_gene: TRBD1; CDR3aa: CASSVTGTYHTEAFF; CDR3nt: TGTGCCAGCAGCGTGACAGGGACTTATCACACTGAAGCTTTCTTT
j_gene: TRBJ1-5; abundance: many; v_gene: TRBV7-8; d_gene: -; CDR3aa: CASSLMVFVGLNQNQPQHF; CDR3nt: TGTGCCAGCAGCTTAATGGTGTTTGTTGGACTCAACCAGAATCAGCCCCAGCATTTT
j_gene: TRBJ1-1; abundance: many; v_gene: TRBV28; d_gene: -; CDR3aa: CASRPDLRGTEAFF; CDR3nt: TGTGCCAGCAGGCCGGACCTCAGGGGCACTGAAGCTTTCTTT
j_gene: TRBJ2-2; abundance: many; v_gene: TRBV15; d_gene: -; CDR3aa: CATSRDKNTGELFF; CDR3nt: TGTGCCACCAGCAGAGATAAGAACACCGGGGAGCTGTTTTTT
j_gene: TRBJ1-5; abundance: -; v_gene: TRBV24-1; d_gene: -; CDR3aa: CATSGPPRRTGKDYNQPQHF; CDR3nt: TGTGCCACCAGTGGGCCCCCCCGAAGGACTGGGAAAGACTACAATCAGCCCCAGCATTTT
j_gene: TRBJ1-1; abundance: many; v_gene: TRBV6-5; d_gene: -; CDR3aa: CASSYSGKSTEAFF; CDR3nt: TGTGCCAGCAGTTACTCTGGAAAAAGTACTGAAGCTTTCTTT
j_gene: TRBJ2-7; abundance: -; v_gene: TRBV29-1; d_gene: TRBD2; CDR3aa: CSVPGFGGVGEQYF; CDR3nt: TGCAGCGTCCCGGGATTCGGGGGGGTGGGGGAGCAGTACTTC
j_gene: TRBJ2-5; abundance: many; v_gene: TRBV2; d_gene: -; CDR3aa: CASSEAGVSETQYF; CDR3nt: TGTGCCAGCAGTGAAGCCGGGGTGTCGGAGACCCAGTACTTC
j_gene: TRBJ1-1; abundance: many; v_gene: TRBV11-2; d_gene: -; CDR3aa: CASSSSEVRGAWVTEAFF; CDR3nt: TGTGCCAGCAGCTCATCTGAGGTCCGGGGCGCCTGGGTTACTGAAGCTTTCTTT
j_gene: TRBJ1-2; abundance: many; v_gene: TRBV12-3/TRBV12-4; d_gene: TRBD1; CDR3aa: CASSWGDSGQGAYGYTF; CDR3nt: TGTGCCAGCAGTTGGGGGGATTCGGGACAGGGCGCTTATGGCTACACCTTC
j_gene: TRBJ2-1; abundance: -; v_gene: TRBV12-3/TRBV12-4; d_gene: TRBD2; CDR3aa: CASSLWGTTNNEQFF; CDR3nt: TGTGCCAGCAGTTTATGGGGGACTACCAACAATGAGCAGTTCTTC
j_gene: TRBJ2-2; abundance: -; v_gene: TRBV27; d_gene: -; CDR3aa: CASSLDLGELFF; CDR3nt: TGTGCCAGCAGTTTAGATCTCGGGGAGCTGTTTTTT
j_gene: TRBJ2-3; abundance: few; v_gene: TRBV20-1; d_gene: TRBD2; CDR3aa: CSAASGSWGTDTQYF; CDR3nt: TGCAGTGCTGCTAGCGGGAGTTGGGGCACAGATACGCAGTATTTT
j_gene: TRBJ1-4; abundance: -; v_gene: TRBV6-2/TRBV6-3; d_gene: -; CDR3aa: CASSELGSHATNEKLFF; CDR3nt: TGTGCCAGCAGTGAACTTGGTAGCCATGCAACTAATGAAAAACTGTTTTTT
j_gene: TRBJ2-5; abundance: many; v_gene: TRBV5-5; d_gene: TRBD2; CDR3aa: CASNRLAGEETQYF; CDR3nt: TGTGCCAGCAACCGACTAGCGGGAGAAGAGACCCAGTACTTC
j_gene: TRBJ2-3; abundance: many; v_gene: TRBV2; d_gene: -; CDR3aa: CASSPTGDTQYF; CDR3nt: TGTGCCAGCAGCCCAACGGGAGATACGCAGTATTTT
j_gene: TRBJ2-1; abundance: few; v_gene: TRBV5-1; d_gene: TRBD2; CDR3aa: CASSTSGGGHNEQFF; CDR3nt: TGCGCCAGCAGCACAAGCGGGGGGGGGCACAATGAGCAGTTCTTC
j_gene: TRBJ2-7; abundance: -; v_gene: TRBV20-1; d_gene: TRBD2; CDR3aa: CSAHGLAESYEQYF; CDR3nt: TGCAGTGCTCACGGACTAGCGGAATCCTACGAGCAGTACTTC
j_gene: TRBJ2-3; abundance: few; v_gene: TRBV20-1; d_gene: -; CDR3aa: CSASTPGSTDTQYF; CDR3nt: TGCAGTGCTAGCACACCGGGATCCACAGATACGCAGTATTTT
j_gene: TRBJ2-7; abundance: -; v_gene: TRBV15; d_gene: -; CDR3aa: CATSREGGSGEYEQYF; CDR3nt: TGTGCCACCAGCAGAGAGGGGGGCTCGGGGGAGTACGAGCAGTACTTC
j_gene: TRBJ2-3; abundance: few; v_gene: TRBV6-2/TRBV6-3; d_gene: -; CDR3aa: CASSAQGTDTQYF; CDR3nt: TGTGCCAGCAGTGCACAGGGCACAGATACGCAGTATTTT
j_gene: TRBJ2-3; abundance: -; v_gene: TRBV5-1; d_gene: -; CDR3aa: CASSLAAGSGTDTQYF; CDR3nt: TGCGCCAGCAGCTTGGCTGCGGGGTCTGGCACAGATACGCAGTATTTT
j_gene: TRBJ2-5; abundance: -; v_gene: TRBV10-3; d_gene: -; CDR3aa: CAIREAGETQYF; CDR3nt: TGTGCCATCAGGGAAGCGGGAGAGACCCAGTACTTC
j_gene: TRBJ1-5; abundance: many; v_gene: TRBV12-3/TRBV12-4; d_gene: -; CDR3aa: CASSLGSALNQPQHF; CDR3nt: TGTGCCAGCAGTTTAGGGTCAGCCCTCAATCAGCCCCAGCATTTT
j_gene: TRBJ2-5; abundance: few; v_gene: TRBV10-1; d_gene: -; CDR3aa: CASSGDLQETQYF; CDR3nt: TGCGCCAGCAGTGGAGACTTACAAGAGACCCAGTACTTC
j_gene: TRBJ1-3; abundance: many; v_gene: TRBV20-1; d_gene: -; CDR3aa: CSARATGSGNTIYF; CDR3nt: TGCAGTGCTAGAGCCACAGGGTCTGGAAACACCATATATTTT
j_gene: TRBJ1-4; abundance: many; v_gene: TRBV7-9; d_gene: -; CDR3aa: CASSSEPGLINEKLFF; CDR3nt: TGTGCCAGCAGCTCAGAACCGGGACTCATTAATGAAAAACTGTTTTTT
j_gene: TRBJ1-5; abundance: -; v_gene: TRBV18; d_gene: -; CDR3aa: CASSSQPLLGRQPQHF; CDR3nt: TGTGCCAGCTCATCACAGCCCCTGTTGGGGCGCCAGCCCCAGCATTTT
j_gene: TRBJ2-5; abundance: many; v_gene: TRBV27; d_gene: -; CDR3aa: CASSQRLLGAAQETQYF; CDR3nt: TGTGCCAGCAGTCAAAGACTGTTGGGAGCGGCACAAGAGACCCAGTACTTC
j_gene: TRBJ2-3; abundance: -; v_gene: TRBV12-5; d_gene: -; CDR3aa: CASGLQSTDTQYF; CDR3nt: TGTGCTAGTGGTTTGCAGAGCACAGATACGCAGTATTTT
j_gene: TRBJ2-1; abundance: many; v_gene: TRBV20-1; d_gene: -; CDR3aa: CSAPGRDSYAATVLEQFF; CDR3nt: TGCAGTGCTCCCGGCCGGGACTCCTACGCGGCTACGGTATTAGAGCAGTTCTTC
j_gene: TRBJ2-3; abundance: many; v_gene: TRBV11-1; d_gene: TRBD2; CDR3aa: CASSLGGLADTDTQYF; CDR3nt: TGTGCCAGCAGCTTAGGTGGACTAGCGGACACAGATACGCAGTATTTT
j_gene: TRBJ1-4; abundance: many; v_gene: TRBV28; d_gene: -; CDR3aa: CASSLRDGNEKLFF; CDR3nt: TGTGCCAGCAGTCTCCGGGACGGTAATGAAAAACTGTTTTTT
j_gene: TRBJ1-2; abundance: many; v_gene: TRBV2; d_gene: -; CDR3aa: CASSEILTGPSYGYTF; CDR3nt: TGTGCCAGCAGTGAAATCCTCACAGGGCCCAGCTATGGCTACACCTTC
j_gene: TRBJ2-1; abundance: -; v_gene: TRBV4-1; d_gene: -; CDR3aa: CASSQVKELPYEQFF; CDR3nt: TGCGCCAGCAGCCAAGTGAAGGAACTACCCTATGAGCAGTTCTTC
j_gene: TRBJ2-7; abundance: many; v_gene: TRBV20-1; d_gene: -; CDR3aa: CSAERRGNYEQYF; CDR3nt: TGCAGTGCTGAACGACGGGGGAATTACGAGCAGTACTTC
j_gene: TRBJ2-5; abundance: many; v_gene: TRBV7-2; d_gene: TRBD1; CDR3aa: CASSLFTGVQETQYF; CDR3nt: TGTGCCAGCAGCTTATTTACAGGGGTGCAAGAGACCCAGTACTTC
j_gene: TRBJ2-4; abundance: few; v_gene: TRBV3-1; d_gene: -; CDR3aa: CASSLSDRGKNIQYF; CDR3nt: TGTGCCAGCAGCCTCTCGGACCGGGGCAAAAACATTCAGTACTTC
j_gene: TRBJ2-5; abundance: many; v_gene: TRBV7-2; d_gene: -; CDR3aa: CASSEGVAAQYF; CDR3nt: TGTGCCAGCAGCGAGGGGGTAGCGGCCCAGTACTTC
j_gene: TRBJ1-1; abundance: -; v_gene: TRBV4-2; d_gene: -; CDR3aa: CASSQGWGMNTEAFF; CDR3nt: TGTGCCAGCAGCCAAGGGTGGGGGATGAACACTGAAGCTTTCTTT
j_gene: TRBJ2-1; abundance: many; v_gene: TRBV20-1; d_gene: -; CDR3aa: CSARDRVSYNEQFF; CDR3nt: TGCAGTGCTAGAGACAGGGTTTCCTACAATGAGCAGTTCTTC
j_gene: TRBJ2-4; abundance: -; v_gene: TRBV11-2; d_gene: -; CDR3aa: CASRKSEALHIQYF; CDR3nt: TGTGCCAGCAGAAAAAGTGAGGCCCTGCACATTCAGTACTTC
j_gene: TRBJ1-3; abundance: -; v_gene: TRBV6-1; d_gene: -; CDR3aa: CASIPAGHSGNTIYF; CDR3nt: TGTGCCAGCATTCCGGCGGGACACTCTGGAAACACCATATATTTT
j_gene: TRBJ2-7; abundance: few; v_gene: TRBV4-1; d_gene: TRBD1; CDR3aa: CASSQLYTGTGGYEQYF; CDR3nt: TGCGCCAGCAGCCAACTTTATACCGGGACAGGGGGTTACGAGCAGTACTTC
j_gene: TRBJ2-1; abundance: many; v_gene: TRBV11-3; d_gene: TRBD2; CDR3aa: CASSFGTSGLNEQFF; CDR3nt: TGTGCCAGCAGCTTCGGGACTAGCGGACTTAATGAGCAGTTCTTC